A selection of T cell receptor beta chains follows, all from one sample in a study of shared clonotypes between healthy human individuals. The protocol was immunoSEQ multiplex PCR, while the TCRdb copy is restricted to in-frame clones and leaves out a portion. The table records some 790,000 clones, over 55% of them present only once. Sequencing was performed on memory CD4+ T cells sorted from blood. These receptors came from a woman aged 30 to 39 in good health. Each CDR3 is given with its conserved first and last residue. Fields, in order: V gene, J gene, CDR3 protein.

V gene: TRBV25-1; J gene: TRBJ1-2; CDR3 protein: CASSRGQGARGYTF
V gene: TRBV14; J gene: TRBJ2-2; CDR3 protein: CASSRNTLRDRVDTGELFF
V gene: TRBV15; J gene: TRBJ2-7; CDR3 protein: CATSRDWGSGRAVQYF
V gene: TRBV7-2; J gene: TRBJ2-2; CDR3 protein: CASSLSLIRSRKTGELFF
V gene: TRBV18; J gene: TRBJ2-7; CDR3 protein: CASSPGGRADEQYF
V gene: TRBV19; J gene: TRBJ2-1; CDR3 protein: CASSFSGSPYNEQFF
V gene: TRBV7-9; J gene: TRBJ1-4; CDR3 protein: CASSVGGTNEKLFF
V gene: TRBV19; J gene: TRBJ2-7; CDR3 protein: CASSVQAGPISSYEQYF
V gene: TRBV11-2; J gene: TRBJ1-4; CDR3 protein: CASRKGAGTNEKLFF
V gene: TRBV19; J gene: TRBJ2-7; CDR3 protein: CASSISGGPSYEQYF
V gene: TRBV10-2; J gene: TRBJ2-1; CDR3 protein: CASSFGAQDNEQFF
V gene: TRBV19; J gene: TRBJ2-7; CDR3 protein: CASSMGAGYEQYF
V gene: TRBV19; J gene: TRBJ2-7; CDR3 protein: CASSQERYYEQYF
V gene: TRBV7-2; J gene: TRBJ1-2; CDR3 protein: CASSFGWDTGYTF
V gene: TRBV28; J gene: TRBJ2-3; CDR3 protein: CASRLTGDTQYF
V gene: TRBV5-1; J gene: TRBJ1-5; CDR3 protein: CASSLVAGEGQPQHF
V gene: TRBV6-1; J gene: TRBJ2-3; CDR3 protein: CAISDRASADTQYF
V gene: TRBV15; J gene: TRBJ1-2; CDR3 protein: CATSRDRDGYGYTF
V gene: TRBV11-2; J gene: TRBJ1-1; CDR3 protein: CASSPGTGSLTEAFF
V gene: TRBV27; J gene: TRBJ2-2; CDR3 protein: CASSLGWRAAGDTGELFF
V gene: TRBV5-1; J gene: TRBJ2-3; CDR3 protein: CASSLSFGLADTQYF
V gene: TRBV5-1; J gene: TRBJ1-2; CDR3 protein: CASSLDGIQENYGYTF
V gene: TRBV5-6; J gene: TRBJ1-2; CDR3 protein: CASSWDRRNYGYTF
V gene: TRBV28; J gene: TRBJ1-2; CDR3 protein: CASTPGQIRGYGYTF
V gene: TRBV16; J gene: TRBJ2-1; CDR3 protein: CASSPRTGTSYNEQFF
V gene: TRBV5-4; J gene: TRBJ2-1; CDR3 protein: CASSPLAGNENEQFF
V gene: TRBV19; J gene: TRBJ1-5; CDR3 protein: CASGGQGAGQPQHF
V gene: TRBV10-2; J gene: TRBJ1-1; CDR3 protein: CASREGNTEAFF
V gene: TRBV2; J gene: TRBJ1-4; CDR3 protein: CASSKQGAGEKLFF
V gene: TRBV6-5; J gene: TRBJ1-1; CDR3 protein: CASSYSRGVNTEAFF
V gene: TRBV5-6; J gene: TRBJ1-3; CDR3 protein: CASSLGQGAAGNTIYF
V gene: TRBV4-1; J gene: TRBJ2-7; CDR3 protein: CASSQVYRGTHEQYF
V gene: TRBV5-1; J gene: TRBJ2-3; CDR3 protein: CASRYGRTTDTQYF
V gene: TRBV7-9; J gene: TRBJ2-3; CDR3 protein: CASSPPRDTQYF
V gene: TRBV19; J gene: TRBJ1-3; CDR3 protein: CASGRGNTIYF
V gene: TRBV30; J gene: -; CDR3 protein: CAWKEGLTSYEQYF
V gene: TRBV5-1; J gene: TRBJ2-5; CDR3 protein: CASSFTGQETQYF
V gene: TRBV29-1; J gene: TRBJ2-1; CDR3 protein: CSVTSGGNEQFF
V gene: TRBV27; J gene: TRBJ1-5; CDR3 protein: CASSPLDRGLSQPQHF
V gene: TRBV5-4; J gene: TRBJ2-7; CDR3 protein: CASRDGLAGYDEQYF
V gene: TRBV28; J gene: TRBJ2-7; CDR3 protein: CATLRTSAYEQYF
V gene: TRBV30; J gene: TRBJ2-5; CDR3 protein: CAWSKGGGVETQYF
V gene: TRBV7-9; J gene: TRBJ2-7; CDR3 protein: CASVLGRAEQYF
V gene: TRBV25-1; J gene: TRBJ2-5; CDR3 protein: CASSDPGSQVGKTQYF
V gene: TRBV5-6; J gene: TRBJ2-7; CDR3 protein: CASSLGGEPHEQYF
V gene: TRBV23-1; J gene: TRBJ1-5; CDR3 protein: CASSQSGQLNQPQHF
V gene: TRBV4-2; J gene: TRBJ2-2; CDR3 protein: CASSRTSGRAGTGELFF
V gene: TRBV11-3; J gene: TRBJ1-2; CDR3 protein: CASSLGQGAGYTF
V gene: TRBV5-1; J gene: TRBJ2-2; CDR3 protein: CASSLPGVTTGELFF
V gene: TRBV5-4; J gene: TRBJ2-1; CDR3 protein: CASSLAGNYNEQFF
V gene: TRBV5-1; J gene: TRBJ1-1; CDR3 protein: CASSFQGAAEAFF